What follows are 23 T cell receptor beta chains derived from one specimen sequenced in a study of control samples from healthy donors and cancer patients. The table came from immunoSEQ multiplex PCR; TCRdb's copy has only in-frame clones and leaves some out. The sample lists some 100,000 clones; more than 85% were seen once. The sample comprised blood. All receptors derive from a man younger than 45 in good health.

V usage is TRBV30 and J usage is TRBJ1-6; 8 bases line up with TRBD1. CDR3 length: 13 amino acids. J gave up 6 bases and V 3 bases, and 1 base lay outside the gene matches. In germline, CDR1 is GTSNPN, CDR2 SVGIG (reference sequence). CDR3 bases: TGTGCCTGGAGCGACAGGGGTAATTCACCCCTCCACTTT. The encoded protein is CAWSDRGNSPLHF.

The chain recombines TRBV4-3 with TRBJ2-3, with D possibly being TRBD1 or TRBD2 (5 bases each). Deletions cut 1 base from V and 12 bases from J, with 17 bases between. The CDR3 is 14 amino acids. CDR1 and CDR2 (germline): LGHNA, YSLEER. CDR3 coding DNA: TGCGCCAGCAGCCAAGCGGCCGGGACCACCGATCAGTATTTT. Its translation is CASSQAAGTTDQYF.

The chain employs TRBV7-2 and TRBJ1-1; no definite D call. V shed 2 bases and J shed 7 bases, with 17 bases lying between them. In germline, CDR1 is SGHTA, CDR2 FQGNSA. The CDR3 totals 15 residues. The CDR3 bases are TGTGCCAGCAGCTTAATCCCAGCGAGTCGGATTGAAGCTTTCTTT. It yields the protein CASSLIPASRIEAFF.

This chain uses TRBV7-2 with TRBJ1-5; no definite D call. The CDR3 is 14 amino acids. V was pared by 5 bases and J by 0 bases, with 8 bases between. The germline V gene has CDR1 SGHTA and CDR2 FQGNSA. The CDR3 bases are TGTGCCAGCAGCCTGAGAGATAGCAATCAGCCCCAGCATTTT. Translating gives CASSLRDSNQPQHF.

V and J are TRBV6-2 or TRBV6-3 and TRBJ2-5, with 7 nucleotides matching TRBD2. CDR3 length: 11 residues. Losses at the gene ends were 6 bases for V and 5 bases for J; bases not matched to a gene: 0. The germline V gene has CDR1 MNHEY and CDR2 SVGEGT. CDR3 nucleotide sequence: TGTGCCAGCAGCGGGGGGGAGACCCAGTACTTC. Protein sequence: CASSGGETQYF.

The genes are TRBV7-2 and TRBJ1-5, with D possibly being TRBD1 (6 bases). Germline V gives CDR1 SGHTA, CDR2 FQGNSA. The CDR3 extends over 15 amino acids. V lost 5 bases to trimming and J lost 4 bases, with 15 bases between them. CDR3 residues: CASSVSGGGNQPQHF. The DNA for the CDR3 is TGTGCCAGCAGCGTGAGCGGGGGCGGGAATCAGCCCCAGCATTTT.

J is TRBJ1-2 and V is TRBV2; perhaps TRBD1 as D (6 bases). There are 13 residues in the CDR3. Trimming took off 6 bases at V and 0 bases at J, with 8 bases between the two ends. Germline V lookup: CDR1 SNHLY, CDR2 FYNNEI. This CDR3 is CASRGDTNYGYTF. The CDR3 DNA follows: TGTGCCAGCAGGGGGGACACTAACTATGGCTACACCTTC. Looking up the rest from reference TRBV2 and TRBJ1-2 gives the full variable domain: EPEVTQTPSHQVTQMGQEVILRCVPISNHLYFYWYRQILGQKVEFLVSFYNNEISEKSEIFDDQFSVERPDGSNFTLKIRSTKLEDSAMYFCASRGDTNYGYTFGSGTRLTVV.

The chain employs TRBV30 and TRBJ1-2, with 8 bases aligning to TRBD1. CDR1 is GTSNPN, CDR2 SVGIG, per germline (reference sequence). The junction had 8 bases not matched to a gene; V was cut back by 3 bases and J by 8 bases. The CDR3 sequence is 13 residues long. As DNA, the CDR3 is TGTGCCTGGAGCCTTCAGGGGGCAAGCGGCTACACCTTC. Its translation is CAWSLQGASGYTF.

The chain has TRBV19 and TRBJ1-2; D unclear. Trimming removed 6 bases at V and 5 bases at J, with 10 bases between. The CDR3 has 12 residues. Germline CDR1 and CDR2: LNHDA and SQIVND (reference sequence). CDR3 loop: CASRGGGYGYTF. CDR3 bases: TGTGCCAGTAGGGGCGGAGGATATGGCTACACCTTC.

The chain combines TRBV24-1 with TRBJ1-5, with D tentatively TRBD1 (5 bases). The V and J ends lost 4 bases and 4 bases respectively, with 19 bases between them. CDR1 is KGHDR and CDR2 is SFDVKD in the germline V gene. This CDR3 region has 17 residues. The CDR3 loop is CATSETRTAGGNQPQHF. DNA for the CDR3: TGTGCCACCAGTGAGACTAGGACGGCGGGGGGAAATCAGCCCCAGCATTTT.

Comments on this clone: This sample also contains other DNA sequences that code for the same CDR3. The chain joins TRBV5-1 to TRBJ2-5; D is undetermined. The CDR3 runs to 13 residues. Trimming cost V 4 bases and J 4 bases, with 11 bases left between them. Germline CDR1 is SGHRS and CDR2 is YFSETQ. The CDR3 loop is CASSEPSVETQYF. The CDR3 coding sequence is TGCGCCAGCAGCGAACCTTCGGTAGAGACCCAGTACTTC.

V is TRBV20-1 and J is TRBJ1-1; no definite D call. Trimming cost V 7 bases and J 9 bases, with 12 bases left between them. Germline V gene sequence: CDR1 DFQATT, CDR2 SNEGSKA (reference sequence). The CDR3 runs to 10 residues. CDR3 region: CSVMELQAFF. The CDR3 DNA follows: TGCAGTGTAATGGAGCTCCAAGCTTTCTTT.

The chain recombines TRBV10-1 with TRBJ2-1; D gene ambiguous. The germline V gene has CDR1 WNHNN and CDR2 SYGVQD (reference sequence). Trimming left V 3 bases short and J 8 bases short, with 17 bases between. This CDR3 has 15 residues. The CDR3 spells CASSDMLRAGDEQFF. CDR3 nucleotide sequence: TGCGCCAGCAGTGATATGTTACGAGCTGGCGATGAGCAGTTCTTC.

The chain employs TRBV20-1 and TRBJ2-3; D gene ambiguous. V lost 7 bases to trimming and J lost 4 bases, with 9 bases between them. This CDR3 contains 11 residues. Germline V gives CDR1 DFQATT, CDR2 SNEGSKA (reference sequence). The DNA of the CDR3 is TGCAGTGTGGGCACGCCAGATACGCAGTATTTT. This sequence encodes CSVGTPDTQYF.

Comment on this clone: The sample has other DNA sequences that encode this CDR3 too. V and J are TRBV6-5 and TRBJ2-2; D is ambiguous. V lost 4 bases to trimming and J lost 6 bases, with 6 bases between them. The CDR3 loop spans 12 amino acids. Germline V lookup: CDR1 MNHEY, CDR2 SVGAGI. DNA of the CDR3: TGTGCCAGCAGTTTACGCTCCGGGGAGCTGTTTTTT. It is translated as CASSLRSGELFF.

The rearrangement joins TRBV6-5 to TRBJ1-3; D possibly corresponds to TRBD1 (6 bases). The CDR3 is 15 amino acids. V gave up 6 bases and J gave up 2 bases, with 14 bases separating them. The V gene's germline CDR1 is MNHEY and CDR2 SVGAGI. The CDR3 DNA follows: TGTGCCAGCAGACGCACAGGGAATACTGGAAACACCATATATTTT. Translation: CASRRTGNTGNTIYF.

The chain couples TRBV28 to TRBJ1-2; TRBD1 aligns across 8 bases. Germline lookup yields CDR1 MDHEN and CDR2 SYDVKM. V lost 5 bases and J lost 4; bases outside the gene matches: 9. The CDR3 is 15 amino acids. CDR3 in amino acids: CASSELTGAGYGYTF. CDR3 bases: TGTGCCAGCAGTGAGTTGACAGGGGCCGGCTATGGCTACACCTTC.

This chain connects TRBV9 to TRBJ2-3; D perhaps matches TRBD2 (5 bases). The V gene's germline CDR1 is SGDLS and CDR2 YYNGEE. The V gene lost 1 base and the J gene lost 2 bases, with 14 bases spanning the gap. This CDR3 comprises 16 residues. This CDR3 is CASSVSWTHFTDTQYF. CDR3 nucleotides: TGTGCCAGCAGCGTATCATGGACTCACTTCACAGATACGCAGTATTTT.

The chain carries TRBV6-6 and TRBJ1-1; D is possibly TRBD1 (5 bases). There are 12 residues in the CDR3. The germline V gene has CDR1 MNHNY and CDR2 SVGAGI (reference sequence). Trimming removed 5 bases from V and 7 bases from J, with 11 bases in between. DNA for the CDR3: TGTGCCAGCAGTAACGGGGACGGTGAAGCTTTCTTT. Translating gives CASSNGDGEAFF.

The V and J genes are TRBV19 and TRBJ2-1; 9 nucleotides align to TRBD2. Trimming at V came to 4 bases and at J to 11 bases, leaving 15 bases not matched to a gene. CDR1 is LNHDA and CDR2 is SQIVND in the germline V gene (reference sequence). CDR3 size: 16 residues. CDR3 sequence: CASSTPIAGASSKQFF. CDR3 nucleotide sequence: TGTGCCAGTAGTACCCCTATAGCGGGAGCGTCCAGTAAGCAGTTCTTC.

V usage is TRBV19 and J usage is TRBJ2-3; D ambiguous. The CDR3 sequence is 16 residues long. The germline CDR1 and CDR2 sequences are LNHDA and SQIVND (reference sequence). The V gene lost 2 bases and the J gene lost 1 base, with 13 bases spanning the gap. The CDR3 nucleotides are TGTGCCAGTAGTATATCTGGCCACCGTGGCACAGATACGCAGTATTTT. It specifies CASSISGHRGTDTQYF.

The J gene is TRBJ2-7, the V gene TRBV4-1, with D hard to call. The V gene lost 4 bases and the J gene lost 0 bases, with 19 bases spanning the gap. The CDR3 spans 17 residues. Germline V gene data show CDR1 as MGHRA and CDR2 as YSYEKL. DNA for the CDR3: TGCGCCAGCAGCCTCGACCGCGGCAACCCCGTCTCCTACGAGCAGTACTTC. Protein sequence: CASSLDRGNPVSYEQYF.

CDR3 region: CASIPPGPPRHEQFF. The DNA for the CDR3 is TGTGCCAGCATCCCCCCGGGACCCCCGAGACATGAGCAGTTCTTC. The chain recombines TRBV28 with TRBJ2-1; D may correspond to TRBD1 or TRBD2 (5 bases each). CDR1 and CDR2 (germline): MDHEN, SYDVKM. Deletions cut 7 bases from V and 8 bases from J, with 21 bases between. The length of the CDR3 is 15 residues.